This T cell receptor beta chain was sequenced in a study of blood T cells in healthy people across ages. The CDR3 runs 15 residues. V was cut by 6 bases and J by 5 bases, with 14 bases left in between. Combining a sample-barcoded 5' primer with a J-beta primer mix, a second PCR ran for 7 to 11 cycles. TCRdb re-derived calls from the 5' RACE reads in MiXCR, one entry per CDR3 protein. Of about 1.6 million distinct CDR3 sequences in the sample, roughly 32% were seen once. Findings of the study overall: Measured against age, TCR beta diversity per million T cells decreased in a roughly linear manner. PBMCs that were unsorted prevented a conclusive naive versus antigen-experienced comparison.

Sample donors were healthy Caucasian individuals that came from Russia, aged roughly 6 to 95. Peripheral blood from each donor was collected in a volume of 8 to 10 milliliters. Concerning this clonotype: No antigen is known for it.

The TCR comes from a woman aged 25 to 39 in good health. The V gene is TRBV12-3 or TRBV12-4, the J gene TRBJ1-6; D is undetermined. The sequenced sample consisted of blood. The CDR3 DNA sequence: TGTGCCAGCAGAGCAGGCGAACCAGATAATTCACCCCTCCACTTT. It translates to CASRAGEPDNSPLHF.